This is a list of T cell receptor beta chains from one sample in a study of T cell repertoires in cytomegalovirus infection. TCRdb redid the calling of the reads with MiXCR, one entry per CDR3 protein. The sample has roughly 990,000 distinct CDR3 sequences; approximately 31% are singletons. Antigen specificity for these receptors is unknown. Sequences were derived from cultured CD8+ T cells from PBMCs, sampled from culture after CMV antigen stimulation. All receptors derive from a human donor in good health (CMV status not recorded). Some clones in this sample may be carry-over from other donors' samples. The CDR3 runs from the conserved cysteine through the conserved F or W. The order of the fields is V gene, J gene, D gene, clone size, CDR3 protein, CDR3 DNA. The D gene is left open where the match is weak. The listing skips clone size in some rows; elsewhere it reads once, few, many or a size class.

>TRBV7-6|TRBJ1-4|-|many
CASSSRTTEKLFF
TGTGCCAGCAGCTCCCGGACTACTGAAAAACTGTTTTTT
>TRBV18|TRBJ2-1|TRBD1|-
CASSPTGQGAPRNEQFF
TGTGCCAGCTCACCAACTGGACAGGGGGCGCCTCGGAATGAGCAGTTCTTC
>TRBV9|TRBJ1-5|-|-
CASSVDGGLQPQHF
TGTGCCAGCAGCGTAGACGGAGGGCTTCAGCCCCAGCATTTT
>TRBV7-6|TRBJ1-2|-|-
CASSFYREGGYTF
TGTGCCAGCAGCTTCTACAGGGAGGGTGGCTACACCTTC
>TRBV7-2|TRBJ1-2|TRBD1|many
CASSLGDREFWGYTF
TGTGCCAGCAGCTTAGGGGACAGGGAGTTTTGGGGCTACACCTTC
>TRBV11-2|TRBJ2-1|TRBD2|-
CASSLDLIGLADSSYNEQFF
TGTGCCAGCAGCTTAGATCTAATAGGGCTAGCGGATAGCTCCTACAATGAGCAGTTCTTC
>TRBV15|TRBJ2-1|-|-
CATTPGPTSYNEQFF
TGTGCCACCACCCCGGGACCGACTTCCTACAATGAGCAGTTCTTC
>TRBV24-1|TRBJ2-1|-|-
CATQDTYNEQFF
TGTGCCACGCAGGACACTTACAATGAGCAGTTCTTC
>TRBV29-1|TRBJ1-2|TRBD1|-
CSVPGTGNGYTF
TGCAGCGTCCCCGGGACAGGGAATGGCTACACCTTC
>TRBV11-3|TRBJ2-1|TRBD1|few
CASSLVGTAYNEQFF
TGTGCCAGCAGCTTAGTGGGGACAGCCTACAATGAGCAGTTCTTC
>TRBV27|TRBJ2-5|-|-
CASSLPTRETQYF
TGTGCCAGCAGTTTACCGACCCGTGAGACCCAGTACTTC
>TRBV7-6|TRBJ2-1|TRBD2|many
CASSLRLAGASQDEQFF
TGTGCCAGCAGCTTACGACTAGCGGGGGCTAGTCAGGATGAGCAGTTCTTC
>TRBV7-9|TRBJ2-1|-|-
CASSLGSQASYNEQFF
TGTGCCAGCAGCTTAGGTTCTCAGGCCTCCTACAATGAGCAGTTCTTC
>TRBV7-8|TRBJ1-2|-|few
CASSGRQLEGYTF
TGTGCCAGCAGCGGAAGACAGTTGGAGGGCTACACCTTC
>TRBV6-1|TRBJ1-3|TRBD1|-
CASSWTGTGNTIYF
TGTGCCAGCAGCTGGACAGGGACTGGAAACACCATATATTTT
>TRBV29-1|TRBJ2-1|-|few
CSVDPGGSQGLNEQFF
TGCAGCGTTGATCCCGGAGGGAGCCAAGGCTTGAATGAGCAGTTCTTC
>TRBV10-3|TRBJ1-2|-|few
CAISESAAITGGYTF
TGTGCCATCAGTGAGTCAGCAGCCATTACGGGCGGCTACACCTTC
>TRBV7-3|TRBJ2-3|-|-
CASSPPIVSSSTDTQYF
TGTGCCAGCAGCCCACCTATTGTATCGTCTAGCACAGATACGCAGTATTTT
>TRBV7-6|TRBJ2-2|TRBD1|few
CASSQPGTGGRSTGELFF
TGTGCCAGCAGCCAACCCGGGACAGGGGGTCGAAGCACCGGGGAGCTGTTTTTT
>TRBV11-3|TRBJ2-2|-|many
CASSSHGGNTGELFF
TGTGCCAGCAGCTCCCACGGGGGCAACACCGGGGAGCTGTTTTTT
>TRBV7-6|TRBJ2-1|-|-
CASNNIRDNLLNEQFF
TGTGCCAGCAACAATATCCGGGACAATTTGTTGAATGAGCAGTTCTTC
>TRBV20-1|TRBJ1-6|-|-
CSAAPRGFYNSPLHF
TGCAGTGCTGCCCCTCGAGGGTTCTATAATTCACCCCTCCACTTT
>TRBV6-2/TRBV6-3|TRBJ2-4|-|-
CASSYSNREAKNIQYF
TGTGCCAGCAGTTACTCGAACAGAGAAGCCAAAAACATTCAGTACTTC
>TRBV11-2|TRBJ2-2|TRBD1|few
CASSGQGALAGELFF
TGTGCCAGCAGCGGTCAGGGGGCTCTCGCCGGGGAGCTGTTTTTT
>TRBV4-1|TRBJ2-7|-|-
CASGYGRSYEQYF
TGCGCCAGCGGGTACGGCCGATCCTACGAGCAGTACTTC
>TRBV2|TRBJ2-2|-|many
CASITRGGTGELFF
TGTGCCAGCATAACCAGGGGGGGGACCGGGGAGCTGTTTTTT
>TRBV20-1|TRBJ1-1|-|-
CSARPFPRGGTEAFF
TGCAGTGCTAGACCCTTTCCCAGGGGAGGCACTGAAGCTTTCTTT
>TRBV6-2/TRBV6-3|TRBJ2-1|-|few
CATQMIASSYNEQFF
TGTGCCACACAAATGATAGCTAGTTCCTACAATGAGCAGTTCTTC
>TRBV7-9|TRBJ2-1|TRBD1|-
CASSSGTGWSYNEQFF
TGTGCCAGCAGCTCCGGGACAGGTTGGTCCTACAATGAGCAGTTCTTC
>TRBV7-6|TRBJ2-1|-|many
CASSLLADFSYNEQFF
TGTGCCAGCAGCTTACTAGCCGACTTCTCCTACAATGAGCAGTTCTTC
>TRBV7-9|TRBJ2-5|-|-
CASSPPDPQETQYF
TGTGCCAGCAGCCCTCCAGATCCTCAAGAGACCCAGTACTTC
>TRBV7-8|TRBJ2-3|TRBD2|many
CASSSMTSGALISSTDTQYF
TGTGCCAGCAGCTCTATGACTAGCGGGGCGCTCATCTCTAGCACAGATACGCAGTATTTT
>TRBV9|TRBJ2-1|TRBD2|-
CASSAGGSGGSPLNEQFF
TGTGCCAGCAGCGCCGGTGGTAGCGGGGGTTCCCCTTTGAATGAGCAGTTCTTC
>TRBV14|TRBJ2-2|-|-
CASSRTRRGRPTGELFF
TGTGCCAGCAGCCGAACGAGGAGGGGCCGGCCCACCGGGGAGCTGTTTTTT